A single TCR beta chain is shown here with its context. Sequencing was performed with immunoSEQ multiplex PCR; in TCRdb, only in-frame clones are kept and a portion is missing. The top ten clones hold about 3% of a sample with tens of thousands of clones, more than 75% of them seen once. This record belongs to a study of OX40 agonist ivuxolimab in advanced cancers. On the study more broadly: Recorded diagnoses for dose-escalation patients were hepatocellular carcinoma, melanoma, renal cell or head and neck cancer.

Trimming took 8 bases from V and 4 from J, leaving 23 bases between them. Germline V lookup: CDR1 LNHDA, CDR2 SQIVND (reference sequence). The CDR3 has 16 amino acids. This sequence was found in an adult with an advanced solid tumor such as melanoma, head and neck, liver or kidney cancer. The genes are TRBV19 and TRBJ1-2, with unresolved D. The sequences come from CD4+ or CD8+ T cells sorted from blood, collected in a trial of the OX40 agonist ivuxolimab. The CDR3 DNA sequence: TGTGCCAGTTCCGGGCCTGGCCTGCTGGGATCCTATGGCTACACCTTC. Translated: CASSGPGLLGSYGYTF.